These 8 T cell receptor beta chains came from one sample sequenced in a study of cytomegalovirus exposure and HLA in healthy donors. Primers included in the PCR were 60 Vbeta and 13 Jbeta primers. Sequencing used immunoSEQ multiplex PCR; TCRdb keeps in-frame clones, though not all of them. Of roughly 250,000 clones listed, 80% to 90% are singletons. The source material was PBMCs. The receptor set was obtained from a woman aged 40 to 50 in good health and CMV-seropositive.

The chain carries TRBV6-5 and TRBJ1-6; 7 bases fit TRBD1. The CDR3 contains 15 residues. Germline V gene lookup returns CDR1 MNHEY and CDR2 SVGAGI. The V and J ends lost 6 bases and 2 bases, in that order; junction bases with no gene match: 4. CDR3 sequence: CASSIDRAYNSPLHF. As DNA, the CDR3 is TGTGCCAGCAGCATCGACAGGGCCTATAATTCACCCCTCCACTTT.

The rearrangement uses TRBV4-1 and TRBJ2-7, with TRBD2 as a possible D gene (6 bases). This CDR3 has 14 amino acids. The V gene lost 1 base and the J gene lost 7 bases, with 14 bases spanning the gap. Per germline, CDR1 MGHRA and CDR2 YSYEKL. CDR3 in amino acids: CASSQGDFSPEQYF. The CDR3 bases are TGCGCCAGCAGCCAAGGGGACTTCTCTCCGGAGCAGTACTTC.

The chain couples TRBV19 to TRBJ2-7, with TRBD2 matching 8 bases. CDR1 is LNHDA, CDR2 SQIVND, per germline (reference sequence). V dropped 7 bases and J dropped 3; count of bases not matched to a gene: 11. This CDR3 contains 15 residues. CDR3 in amino acids: CASTPGGGRRYEQYF. The CDR3 nucleotides are TGTGCCAGTACCCCGGGGGGGGGACGGCGCTACGAGCAGTACTTC.

The rearrangement joins TRBV4-2 to TRBJ2-2; maybe TRBD2 (6 bases). The CDR3 sequence is 18 residues long. V lost 0 bases and J lost 7, with 21 bases in between. CDR1 is LGHNA, CDR2 YNFKEQ, per germline. The CDR3 loop reads CASSQDLAGPSPVGELFF. The CDR3, as DNA: TGTGCCAGCAGCCAAGATCTGGCGGGACCTAGTCCAGTCGGGGAGCTGTTTTTT.

This chain joins TRBV5-1 and TRBJ2-5; possibly TRBD1 for D (6 bases). The CDR3 is 15 amino acids. In germline, CDR1 is SGHRS, CDR2 YFSETQ. Trimming stripped 1 base from V and 0 bases from J, with 10 bases between. The CDR3, as DNA: TGCGCCAGCAGCTTGATCAACAGGGACCAAGAGACCCAGTACTTC. Translating it yields CASSLINRDQETQYF.

The rearrangement links TRBV4-3 to TRBJ2-7; the D gene is possibly TRBD2 (6 bases). Germline V CDR1 and CDR2: LGHNA, YSLEER. CDR3 size: 19 residues. The V gene lost 0 bases and the J gene lost 6 bases, with 27 bases spanning the gap. The CDR3 loop reads CASSQDWDQPGLMFSEQYF. The CDR3 region has the DNA TGCGCCAGCAGCCAAGATTGGGACCAGCCGGGACTCATGTTCTCCGAGCAGTACTTC.

V usage is TRBV28 and J usage is TRBJ1-1, with D possibly TRBD1 on 6 matching bases. CDR1 MDHEN and CDR2 SYDVKM come from the germline V gene. V was pared by 5 bases and J by 1 base, with 11 bases between. The CDR3 runs to 14 residues. The CDR3 loop is CASSPAQGNTEAFF. The DNA of the CDR3 is TGTGCCAGCAGTCCAGCACAGGGGAACACTGAAGCTTTCTTT.

V gene TRBV28 combines with J gene TRBJ2-7, with TRBD2 identical over 14 bases. Germline V CDR1 and CDR2: MDHEN, SYDVKM. V lost 5 bases, J lost 6 bases, and 6 bases stayed unmatched. This CDR3 has 15 residues. The CDR3 is CASSTTSGRAFEQYF. The CDR3 nucleotides read TGTGCCAGCAGTACGACTAGCGGGAGGGCCTTCGAGCAGTACTTC.